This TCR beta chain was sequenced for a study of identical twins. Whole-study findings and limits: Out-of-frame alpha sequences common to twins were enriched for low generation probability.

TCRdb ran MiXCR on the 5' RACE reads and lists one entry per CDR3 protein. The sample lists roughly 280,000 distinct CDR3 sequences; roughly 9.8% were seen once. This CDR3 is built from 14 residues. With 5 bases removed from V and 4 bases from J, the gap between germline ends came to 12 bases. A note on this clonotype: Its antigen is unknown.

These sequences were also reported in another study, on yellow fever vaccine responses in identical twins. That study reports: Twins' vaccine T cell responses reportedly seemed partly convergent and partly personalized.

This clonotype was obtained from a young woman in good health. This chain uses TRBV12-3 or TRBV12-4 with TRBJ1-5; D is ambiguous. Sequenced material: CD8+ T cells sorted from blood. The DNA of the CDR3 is TGTGCCAGCAGTAGTGAGGGATCAAATCAGCCCCAGCATTTT. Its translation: CASSSEGSNQPQHF.